What follows are 31 T cell receptor beta chains derived from one specimen sequenced in a study of blood T cell repertoires in COVID-19. Assay: immunoSEQ multiplex PCR; the TCRdb copy retains only in-frame clones and omits some. The sample shows roughly 30,000 clones, 85% of them seen only once. The sequencing sample was made of peripheral blood. The receptor source for this set is a human donor with acute or convalescent COVID-19. The donor label of this sample is uncertain.

The chain combines TRBV19 with TRBJ1-3; no clear D gene. V was pared by 3 bases and J by 0 bases, with 6 bases between. CDR1 is LNHDA and CDR2 is SQIVND in the germline V gene (reference sequence). The CDR3 has 14 amino acids. The CDR3 DNA reads as TGTGCCAGTAGTATCCGGTACTCTGGAAACACCATATATTTT. Protein product: CASSIRYSGNTIYF.

This chain joins TRBV15 and TRBJ2-1, with 9 bases that match TRBD1. The germline gives CDR1 LNHNV, CDR2 YYDKDF (reference sequence). The J segment lost 1 base and the V segment lost 1 base, leaving 11 bases of the junction unmatched. CDR3 size: 19 residues. CDR3 bases: TGTGCCACCAGCAGAGGGACAGGGGTGACTAGTAGGTCCTACAATGAGCAGTTCTTC. Protein: CATSRGTGVTSRSYNEQFF.

This rearrangement joins TRBV13 to TRBJ2-1, with 7 bases fitting TRBD1. CDR3 length: 14 amino acids. The V and J ends lost 5 bases and 5 bases, in that order; junction bases with no gene match: 6. The germline gives CDR1 PRHDT, CDR2 FYEKMQ (reference sequence). The CDR3 DNA is TGTGCCAGCAGCCCCCGGGACAGTAACAATGAGCAGTTCTTC. It specifies CASSPRDSNNEQFF.

V usage is TRBV6-6 and J usage is TRBJ2-7, with D possibly TRBD2 on 5 matching bases. Germline V gene data show CDR1 as MNHNY and CDR2 as SVGAGI (reference sequence). V was clipped by 6 bases and J by 6 bases, with 18 bases between them. CDR3 length: 14 amino acids. As DNA, the CDR3 is TGTGCCAGCAGCCGCCCCTCAACTAGTTTCGAGCAGTACTTC. Translating it yields CASSRPSTSFEQYF.

This chain links TRBV12-3 or TRBV12-4 with TRBJ1-1; D is uncertain. The CDR3 covers 13 residues. The V gene lost 3 bases and the J gene lost 7 bases, with 12 bases spanning the gap. This CDR3 reads CASSFGGEIEAFF. In nucleotides, the CDR3 is TGTGCCAGCAGTTTCGGCGGAGAGATTGAAGCTTTCTTT.

The gene calls are TRBV5-1 and TRBJ1-1; 7 bases are shared with TRBD1. In germline, CDR1 is SGHRS, CDR2 YFSETQ. The V gene end was trimmed by 0 bases and the J gene end by 6 bases; junction bases not matched to a gene: 5. This CDR3 has 14 residues. The CDR3 loop reads CASSLGQGVSEAFF. DNA of the CDR3: TGCGCCAGCAGCTTGGGACAGGGAGTTTCTGAAGCTTTCTTT.

The chain recombines TRBV19 with TRBJ1-3; D unresolved. The CDR3 has 13 amino acids. Germline values: CDR1 LNHDA, CDR2 SQIVND (reference sequence). Trimming took off 8 bases at V and 4 bases at J, with 12 bases between the two ends. The CDR3 nucleotides read TGTGCCAGTTGTGACTTGTCGGGAAACACCATATATTTT. This gives the protein CASCDLSGNTIYF.

This clone occurred once. The chain links TRBV11-3 to TRBJ1-1; D not resolved. The CDR3 has 13 amino acids. Germline assignment: CDR1 SGHNT and CDR2 YENEEA. V lost 4 bases, J lost 3 bases, and 9 bases lay in between. CDR3 nucleotides: TGTGCCAGCAGCTCAGCGCCTGACACTGAAGCTTTCTTT. This translates into CASSSAPDTEAFF. The variable domain in full, with the rest retrieved from reference TRBV11-3 and TRBJ1-1, is EAGVVQSPRYKIIEKKQPVAFWCNPISGHNTLYWYLQNLGQGPELLIRYENEEAVDDSQLPKDRFSAERLKGVDSTLKIQPAELGDSAVYLCASSSAPDTEAFFGQGTRLTVV.

This chain connects TRBV5-4 to TRBJ2-7; 10 nucleotides line up with TRBD1. There are 16 residues in the CDR3. J gave up 0 bases and V 4 bases, and 7 bases lay outside the gene matches. From germline, CDR1 is SGHNT and CDR2 YYREEE (reference sequence). CDR3 loop: CASSRDRGSFSYEQYF. For the CDR3, the DNA is TGTGCCAGCAGCAGGGACAGGGGATCTTTCTCCTACGAGCAGTACTTC.

This clone is a singleton in its sample. The rearrangement uses TRBV18 and TRBJ1-2, with 7 bases matching TRBD1. V trimming: 4 bases; J trimming: 0 bases; junction bases outside the gene matches: 11. This CDR3 has 17 amino acids. CDR1 is KGHSH and CDR2 is LQKENI in the germline V gene. The CDR3 DNA is TGTGCCAGCTCACACGGACAGGAATTCAGCTCTAACTATGGCTACACCTTC. Residues: CASSHGQEFSSNYGYTF.

This chain links TRBV4-1 with TRBJ2-5; 7 positions agree with TRBD2. The CDR3 sequence is 16 residues long. V dropped 1 base and J dropped 1; count of bases not matched to a gene: 6. Germline V lookup: CDR1 MGHRA, CDR2 YSYEKL. Written as DNA, the CDR3 is TGCGCCAGCAGCCAAGCCCCTAGCGGCGGCCAAGAGACCCAGTACTTC. It encodes CASSQAPSGGQETQYF.

The V and J genes are TRBV28 and TRBJ1-6, with a weak D call TRBD1 (5 bases). V lost 5 bases, J lost 8 bases, and 19 bases lay in between. The CDR3 is 16 amino acids. The germline gives CDR1 MDHEN, CDR2 SYDVKM. The CDR3 spells CASSTIGGGVDSPLHF. Here the CDR3 DNA reads TGTGCCAGCAGTACTATAGGCGGGGGAGTGGATTCACCCCTCCACTTT.

The gene calls are TRBV7-9 and TRBJ1-1; a weak D match, TRBD1 (6 bases). Germline assignment: CDR1 SEHNR and CDR2 FQNEAQ (reference sequence). This CDR3 is built from 15 residues. The ends were cut back, 8 bases at V and 1 base at J, with 17 bases in the middle. The CDR3 DNA sequence: TGTGCCAGCGGGAAGGGGGGGCTGAAGAACACTGAAGCTTTCTTT. It is translated as CASGKGGLKNTEAFF.

This clone was observed a single time. V and J are TRBV7-2 and TRBJ1-1, with 7 bases lining up with TRBD1. With 4 bases clipped from V and 6 bases from J, the junction kept 8 bases outside the gene matches. The germline gives CDR1 SGHTA, CDR2 FQGNSA. CDR3 length: 14 amino acids. CDR3 nucleotide sequence: TGTGCCAGCAGCTACTCGACAGGGAGCGCTGAAGCTTTCTTT. Translated, it gives CASSYSTGSAEAFF.

This clone is medium-sized (0.01 to 0.1%) within its sample. This chain joins TRBV6-5 and TRBJ2-2; D is uncertain. The CDR3 runs to 15 residues. Germline V gene sequence: CDR1 MNHEY, CDR2 SVGAGI. The V end lost 7 bases, the J end lost 2 bases, and 14 bases lay between the germline ends. The CDR3 is CASTPAAVNTGELFF. As DNA, the CDR3 is TGTGCCAGCACTCCCGCGGCGGTAAACACCGGGGAGCTGTTTTTT.

The rearrangement uses TRBV6-5 and TRBJ2-3; D remains unclear. The CDR3 covers 13 residues. In germline, CDR1 is MNHEY, CDR2 SVGAGI. Deletions cut 2 bases from V and 5 bases from J, with 8 bases between. The CDR3 region is CASSYQRGDTQYF. The DNA for the CDR3 is TGTGCCAGCAGTTACCAAAGAGGAGATACGCAGTATTTT.

The rearrangement joins TRBV27 to TRBJ1-4; 8 bases line up with TRBD1. The CDR3 length is 16 residues. J gave up 5 bases and V 4 bases, and 9 bases lay outside the gene matches. CDR1 is MNHEY and CDR2 is SMNVEV in the germline V gene (reference sequence). CDR3 sequence (DNA): TGTGCCAGCAGTTCCAAGGACAGGGCGGAAAATGAAAAACTGTTTTTT. Translated, it gives CASSSKDRAENEKLFF.

CDR3 sequence reads: CASRAQVYADQPQHF. The CDR3 DNA reads as TGTGCCAGCAGAGCCCAAGTGTATGCGGATCAGCCCCAGCATTTT. The chain couples TRBV6-5 to TRBJ1-5, with unresolved D. Germline values: CDR1 MNHEY, CDR2 SVGAGI. The CDR3 totals 15 residues. Trimming cost V 6 bases and J 5 bases, with 17 bases left between them.

The chain recombines TRBV2 with TRBJ2-2; the match to TRBD2 covers 8 bases. This CDR3 comprises 14 residues. J lost 7 bases, V lost 7 bases, and 8 bases had no gene match. CDR1 is SNHLY and CDR2 is FYNNEI in the germline V gene. DNA for the CDR3: TGTGCCAGCACCCGGGGGGGCCCTGGCGGGGAGCTGTTTTTT. This sequence encodes CASTRGGPGGELFF.

This chain connects TRBV29-1 to TRBJ1-1; TRBD1 aligns across 12 bases. The germline CDR1 and CDR2 sequences are SQVTM and ANQGSEA. V was clipped by 5 bases and J by 4 bases; unmatched bases: 11. The CDR3 is 16 amino acids. CDR3 DNA sequence: TGCAGCGTTCCGATCGGGACAGGGGGCAGAGGCACTGAAGCTTTCTTT. Translation: CSVPIGTGGRGTEAFF.

The chain couples TRBV7-9 to TRBJ2-7, with TRBD1 as a possible D gene (5 bases). The germline V and J ends were trimmed by 1 base and 6 bases, with 10 bases remaining between them. CDR1 and CDR2 (germline): SEHNR, FQNEAQ (reference sequence). The CDR3 length is 13 residues. In nucleotides, the CDR3 is TGTGCCAGCAGCTTAGATTCAGGGATCGAGCAGTACTTC. Protein sequence: CASSLDSGIEQYF.

The J gene is TRBJ1-5, the V gene TRBV7-2; D is possibly TRBD1 (5 bases). The CDR3 consists of 16 residues. With 1 base removed from V and 0 bases from J, the gap between germline ends came to 10 bases. CDR1 and CDR2 (germline): SGHTA, FQGNSA. CDR3: CASSLVPGHSNQPQHF. The CDR3 DNA reads as TGTGCCAGCAGCTTAGTGCCAGGGCATAGCAATCAGCCCCAGCATTTT.

There are a few counts of this clone. The CDR3 nucleotides are TGTGCCAGTAGAGAGGATTTCAGTAATGAGCAGTTCTTC. It codes for CASREDFSNEQFF. V is TRBV19 and J is TRBJ2-1; no definite D call. This CDR3 contains 13 residues. The germline V and J ends were trimmed by 6 bases and 7 bases, with 13 bases remaining between them. Germline V gene sequence: CDR1 LNHDA, CDR2 SQIVND (reference sequence).

The CDR3 sequence: CASSLRLAGWDTQYF. For the CDR3, the DNA is TGTGCCAGCAGCTTACGTCTAGCGGGATGGGATACGCAGTATTTT. J is TRBJ2-3 and V is TRBV7-2; 9 bases align to TRBD2. CDR3 size: 15 residues. Losses at the gene ends were 2 bases for V and 6 bases for J; bases not matched to a gene: 6. The germline V gene encodes CDR1 SGHTA and CDR2 FQGNSA.

The chain links TRBV9 to TRBJ2-7; a possible D gene is TRBD2 (6 bases). This CDR3 spans 15 amino acids. Looked up from germline, CDR1 is SGDLS and CDR2 is YYNGEE. The ends were cut back, 4 bases at V and 4 bases at J, with 18 bases in the middle. The CDR3, as DNA: TGTGCCAGCAGCCCGCAGGAGGGGCATACTTACGAGCAGTACTTC. This codes for CASSPQEGHTYEQYF.

About this clone itself: At one boundary the junction diverges from the germline segment, which might be a read error. DNA for the CDR3: TGTGCCAGCAGGGAAGGAAGCGAGACCCTGGGCAATCAGCCCCAGCATTTT. Its protein is CASREGSETLGNQPQHF. This sequence joins TRBV6-1 and TRBJ1-5; D is uncertain. The CDR3 loop spans 17 amino acids. CDR1 MNHNS and CDR2 SASEGT come from the germline V gene.

A single count supports this clone. The chain employs TRBV7-9 and TRBJ2-6; perhaps TRBD2 as D (6 bases). Trimming stripped 8 bases from V and 2 bases from J, with 16 bases between. The CDR3 covers 16 residues. Looked up from germline, CDR1 is SEHNR and CDR2 is FQNEAQ (reference sequence). CDR3 DNA: TGTGCCAGCGATCGGGTAGGGGAGGCTGGGGCCAACGTCCTGACTTTC. Its protein product is CASDRVGEAGANVLTF.

This chain joins TRBV19 and TRBJ2-1; 7 bases map to TRBD1. The V gene end was trimmed by 5 bases and the J gene end by 4 bases; junction bases not matched to a gene: 8. CDR3 length: 15 amino acids. The germline V gene has CDR1 LNHDA and CDR2 SQIVND (reference sequence). The CDR3 sequence: CASSVRDSVYNEQFF. The CDR3 region has the DNA TGTGCCAGTAGTGTCCGGGACAGTGTTTACAATGAGCAGTTCTTC.

The sample holds one count of this clone. J is TRBJ2-7 and V is TRBV5-4, with 8 nucleotides matching TRBD2. J lost 0 bases, V lost 4 bases, and 12 bases had no gene match. The CDR3 loop spans 17 amino acids. CDR1 is SGHNT and CDR2 is YYREEE in the germline V gene (reference sequence). CDR3 loop: CASSPRGGGISSYEQYF. In nucleotides, the CDR3 is TGTGCCAGCAGCCCCCGGGGGGGAGGGATCAGCTCCTACGAGCAGTACTTC. Full variable domain (outside the CDR3, taken from reference TRBV5-4 and TRBJ2-7): ETGVTQSPTHLIKTRGQQVTLRCSSQSGHNTVSWYQQALGQGPQFIFQYYREEENGRGNFPPRFSGLQFPNYSSELNVNALELDDSALYLCASSPRGGGISSYEQYFGPGTRLTVT.

The chain recombines TRBV24-1 with TRBJ2-1; the D gene is possibly TRBD2 (6 bases). Trimming removed 5 bases from V and 3 bases from J, with 13 bases in between. Per germline, CDR1 KGHDR and CDR2 SFDVKD. The CDR3 covers 15 residues. The CDR3 DNA follows: TGTGCCACCAGTGCCCGCTGGGGAGGCTACAATGAGCAGTTCTTC. Translated: CATSARWGGYNEQFF.

J is TRBJ2-3 and V is TRBV10-3; maybe TRBD2 (5 bases). The CDR3 sequence is 16 residues long. CDR1 is ENHRY, CDR2 SYGVKD, per germline. V was shortened by 6 bases and J by 0 bases, with 16 bases between the two germline ends. The CDR3 here is CAIRGGADHSTDTQYF. The CDR3 region has the DNA TGTGCCATCAGGGGTGGAGCGGACCATAGCACAGATACGCAGTATTTT.